One and the same sample provided the 5 T cell receptor beta chains below, sequenced in a study of identical twins. Each CDR3 protein gets one entry after TCRdb re-called the 5' RACE reads with MiXCR. In the table there are about 240,000 distinct CDR3 sequences, roughly a tenth of which are singletons. Material for sequencing was memory T cells sorted from blood. These receptors all come from a man aged 45-60 years in good health.

This clonotype was seen at least ten times. The chain couples TRBV28 to TRBJ2-7; TRBD2 might be the D (6 bases). CDR3 length: 12 residues. CDR1 MDHEN and CDR2 SYDVKM come from the germline V gene. The V end was cut by 10 bases, the J end by 2 bases, with 12 bases between. The CDR3 nucleotides are TGTGCCATTGCTAGCGTGACCTACGAGCAGTACTTC. It specifies CAIASVTYEQYF.

There are a few counts of this clonotype. The rearrangement joins TRBV15 to TRBJ2-1, with 12 bases aligning to TRBD2. The CDR3 spans 15 residues. V shed 3 bases and J 8 bases; nucleotides not matched to a gene: 5. Looked up from germline, CDR1 is LNHNV and CDR2 is YYDKDF (reference sequence). The CDR3: CATSRGLAGDDEQFF. The CDR3 DNA follows: TGTGCCACCAGCAGGGGACTAGCGGGCGACGATGAGCAGTTCTTC.

The chain combines TRBV7-2 with TRBJ1-1; perhaps TRBD1 as D (5 bases). V was cut by 4 bases and J by 6 bases, with 21 bases left in between. This CDR3 is 16 amino acids long. Germline V gene data show CDR1 as SGHTA and CDR2 as FQGNSA. CDR3 amino acids: CASSSAGLPSGPEAFF. Here the CDR3 DNA reads TGTGCCAGCAGCTCCGCAGGGCTCCCCTCGGGGCCTGAAGCTTTCTTT.

This clonotype has ten or more counts. The V call is TRBV20-1, the J call TRBJ2-3; D gene uncertain. The CDR3 has 13 amino acids. Germline CDR1 is DFQATT and CDR2 is SNEGSKA (reference sequence). The V end lost 6 bases, the J end lost 2 bases, and 12 bases lay between the germline ends. The CDR3 nucleotides read TGCAGTGCCGAGGAGAGCAACACAGATACGCAGTATTTT. Residues: CSAEESNTDTQYF.

This clonotype was counted ten times or more. V gene TRBV15 combines with J gene TRBJ2-1; 11 bases agree with TRBD1. V shed 2 bases, J shed 7 bases, and the junction held 7 bases outside the gene matches. The germline gives CDR1 LNHNV, CDR2 YYDKDF (reference sequence). The CDR3 loop spans 16 amino acids. CDR3 bases: TGTGCCACCAGCAGACACCGGGACAGGGGGTCGAATGAGCAGTTCTTC. Residues: CATSRHRDRGSNEQFF.